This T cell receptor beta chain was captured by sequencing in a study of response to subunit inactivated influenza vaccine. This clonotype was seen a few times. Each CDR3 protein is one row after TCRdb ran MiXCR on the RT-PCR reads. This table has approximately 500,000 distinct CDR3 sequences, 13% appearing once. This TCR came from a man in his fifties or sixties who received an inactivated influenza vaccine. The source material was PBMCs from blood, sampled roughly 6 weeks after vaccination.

CDR3 sequence (DNA): TGTGCCAGCAGCCTCGCAGACAGCAGTCCCTACGAGCAGTACTTC. It translates to CASSLADSSPYEQYF. V and J are TRBV7-6 and TRBJ2-7, with a tentative D call TRBD1 (5 bases). Germline lookup yields CDR1 SGHVS and CDR2 FNYEAQ. This CDR3 is 15 amino acids long. The V end was cut by 5 bases, the J end by 2 bases, with 16 bases between. Looking up the rest from reference TRBV7-6 and TRBJ2-7 gives the full variable domain: GAGVSQSPRYKVTKRGQDVALRCDPISGHVSLYWYRQALGQGPEFLTYFNYEAQQDKSGLPNDRFSAERPEGSISTLTIQRTEQRDSAMYRCASSLADSSPYEQYFGPGTRLTVT.